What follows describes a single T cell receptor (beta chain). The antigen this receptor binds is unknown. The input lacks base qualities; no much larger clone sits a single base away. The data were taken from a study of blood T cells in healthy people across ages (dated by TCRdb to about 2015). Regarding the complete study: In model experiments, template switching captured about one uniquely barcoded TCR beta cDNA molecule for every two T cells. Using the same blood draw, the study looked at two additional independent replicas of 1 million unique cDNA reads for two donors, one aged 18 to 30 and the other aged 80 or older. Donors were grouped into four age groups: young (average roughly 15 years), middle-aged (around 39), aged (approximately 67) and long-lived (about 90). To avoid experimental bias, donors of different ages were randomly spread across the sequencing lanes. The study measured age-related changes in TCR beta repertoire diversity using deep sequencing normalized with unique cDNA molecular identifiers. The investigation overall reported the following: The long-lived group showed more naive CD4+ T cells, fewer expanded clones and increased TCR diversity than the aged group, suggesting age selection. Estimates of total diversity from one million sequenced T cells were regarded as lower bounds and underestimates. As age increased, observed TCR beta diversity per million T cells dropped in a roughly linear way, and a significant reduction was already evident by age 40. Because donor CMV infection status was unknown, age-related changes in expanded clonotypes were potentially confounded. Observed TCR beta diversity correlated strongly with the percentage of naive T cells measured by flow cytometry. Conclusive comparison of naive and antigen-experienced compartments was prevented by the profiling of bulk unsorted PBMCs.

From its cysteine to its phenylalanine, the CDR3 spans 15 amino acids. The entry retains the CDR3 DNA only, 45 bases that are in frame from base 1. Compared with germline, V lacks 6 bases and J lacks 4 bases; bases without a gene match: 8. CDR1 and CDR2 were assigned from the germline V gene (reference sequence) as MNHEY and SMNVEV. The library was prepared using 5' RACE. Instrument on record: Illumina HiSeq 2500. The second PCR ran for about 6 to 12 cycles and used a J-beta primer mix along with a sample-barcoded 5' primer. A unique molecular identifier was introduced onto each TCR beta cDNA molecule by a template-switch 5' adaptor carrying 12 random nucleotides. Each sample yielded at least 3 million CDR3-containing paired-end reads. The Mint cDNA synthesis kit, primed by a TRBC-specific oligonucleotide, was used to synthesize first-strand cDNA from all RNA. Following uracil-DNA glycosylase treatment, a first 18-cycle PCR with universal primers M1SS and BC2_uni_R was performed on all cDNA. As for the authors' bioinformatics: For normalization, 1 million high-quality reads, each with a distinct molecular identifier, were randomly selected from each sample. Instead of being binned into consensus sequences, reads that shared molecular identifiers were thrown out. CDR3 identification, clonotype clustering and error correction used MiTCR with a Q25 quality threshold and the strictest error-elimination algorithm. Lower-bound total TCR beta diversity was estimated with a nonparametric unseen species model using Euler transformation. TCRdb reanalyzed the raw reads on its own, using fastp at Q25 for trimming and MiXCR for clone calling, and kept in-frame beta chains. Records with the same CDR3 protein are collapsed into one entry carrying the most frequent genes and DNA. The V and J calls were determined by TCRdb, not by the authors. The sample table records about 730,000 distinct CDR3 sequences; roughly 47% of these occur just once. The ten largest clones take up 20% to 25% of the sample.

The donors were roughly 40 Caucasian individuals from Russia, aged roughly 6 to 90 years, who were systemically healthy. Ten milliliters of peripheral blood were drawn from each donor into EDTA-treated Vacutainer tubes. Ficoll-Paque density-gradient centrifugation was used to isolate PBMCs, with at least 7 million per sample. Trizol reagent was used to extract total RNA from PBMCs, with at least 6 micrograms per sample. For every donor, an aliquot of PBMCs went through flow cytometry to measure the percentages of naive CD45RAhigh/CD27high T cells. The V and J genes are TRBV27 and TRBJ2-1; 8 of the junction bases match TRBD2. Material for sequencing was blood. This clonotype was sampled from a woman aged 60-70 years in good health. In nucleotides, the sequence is TGTGCCAGCAGCCCCAGCGGGAGCGGTTACAATGAGCAGTTCTTC. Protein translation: CASSPSGSGYNEQFF.